Below are 22 T cell receptor beta chains sequenced from a single sample in a study of cytomegalovirus exposure and HLA in healthy donors. Primers included in the PCR were 60 Vbeta and 13 Jbeta primers. Profiled with immunoSEQ multiplex PCR; TCRdb holds only in-frame clones, not every one. The sample holds 95,000 to 100,000 clones, about 74% seen once. The sample consisted of PBMCs. Source of these receptors: a female donor in good health and CMV-seronegative.

The gene calls are TRBV5-4 and TRBJ2-7; tentative D call: TRBD1 (6 bases). This CDR3 is 14 amino acids long. CDR1 is SGHNT and CDR2 is YYREEE in the germline V gene (reference sequence). V lost 4 bases and J lost 2, with 13 bases in between. CDR3 sequence reads: CASSKTTGTYEQYF. CDR3 bases: TGTGCCAGCAGCAAAACGACAGGAACCTACGAGCAGTACTTC. Filled out from reference TRBV5-4 and TRBJ2-7, the complete variable domain reads ETGVTQSPTHLIKTRGQQVTLRCSSQSGHNTVSWYQQALGQGPQFIFQYYREEENGRGNFPPRFSGLQFPNYSSELNVNALELDDSALYLCASSKTTGTYEQYFGPGTRLTVT.

The chain joins TRBV5-1 to TRBJ2-5, with 7 bases matching TRBD1. Trimming removed 4 bases from V and 5 bases from J; junction bases left unmatched: 11. Germline assignment: CDR1 SGHRS and CDR2 YFSETQ. This CDR3 contains 15 residues. CDR3 amino acids: CASSPGLGTVETQYF. As DNA, the CDR3 is TGCGCCAGCAGCCCCGGACTTGGGACAGTCGAGACCCAGTACTTC.

The chain uses TRBV19 and TRBJ1-1, with D possibly being TRBD1 (5 bases). V was trimmed by 8 bases and J by 1 base, leaving 8 bases between them. Per the germline V gene, CDR1 is LNHDA and CDR2 is SQIVND (reference sequence). The CDR3 is 12 residues long. The CDR3, as DNA: TGTGCCAGTCGCGACAGGAACACTGAAGCTTTCTTT. It specifies CASRDRNTEAFF.

This CDR3 reads CASSLVQGTGNTIYF. The CDR3 DNA reads TGCGCCAGCAGCTTGGTTCAGGGGACTGGAAACACCATATATTTT. J is TRBJ1-3 and V is TRBV5-1; weak D call: TRBD1 (6 bases). Germline V gene sequence: CDR1 SGHRS, CDR2 YFSETQ. The V end lost 0 bases, the J end lost 2 bases, and 9 bases lay between the germline ends. The CDR3 sequence is 15 residues long.

The genes are TRBV27 and TRBJ1-2, with TRBD1 matching 7 bases. The CDR3 is 13 residues long. V shed 6 bases, J shed 6 bases, and the junction held 7 bases outside the gene matches. CDR1 is MNHEY, CDR2 SMNVEV, per germline (reference sequence). The CDR3 loop reads CASRPGGVNGYTF. CDR3 coding DNA: TGTGCCAGCAGGCCAGGGGGTGTTAATGGCTACACCTTC.

The genes are TRBV19 and TRBJ1-2, with 7 positions matching TRBD1. J was trimmed by 6 bases and V by 1 base; bases with no gene match: 5. CDR1 is LNHDA, CDR2 SQIVND, per germline (reference sequence). This CDR3 region has 14 residues. CDR3 region: CASSIGGTDDGYTF. In DNA form, the CDR3 reads TGTGCCAGTAGTATAGGAGGGACAGACGATGGCTACACCTTC.

The sample holds one count of this clone. The rearrangement uses TRBV6-5 and TRBJ2-1; 8 bases map to TRBD2. After removal of 2 bases from V and 7 bases from J, the junction contained 4 bases not matched to a gene. CDR1 is MNHEY, CDR2 SVGAGI, per germline. The length of the CDR3 is 14 residues. CDR3 sequence: CASSYGREVNEQFF. Here the CDR3 DNA reads TGTGCCAGCAGTTACGGGCGGGAGGTTAATGAGCAGTTCTTC.

This clone appeared once. The V call is TRBV7-2, the J call TRBJ2-5; 7 bases fit TRBD2. Trimming took 3 bases from V and 2 from J; bases not matched to a gene: 12. CDR1 SGHTA and CDR2 FQGNSA come from the germline V gene. The CDR3 runs 17 residues. CDR3 sequence (DNA): TGTGCCAGCAGCTTTAAAACGCCTGGGGGGGGGCAAGAGACCCAGTACTTC. It translates to CASSFKTPGGGQETQYF.

Worth noting for this clone: An end of the junction does not agree with germline; a read error may underlie this. The gene calls are TRBV7-9 and TRBJ2-7; D is uncertain. This CDR3 is 12 amino acids long. Germline V lookup: CDR1 SEHNR, CDR2 FQNEAQ (reference sequence). CDR3 DNA sequence: TGTTCCAGCAGCTTACCTCCTCTCGAGCAGTACTTC. The encoded protein is CSSSLPPLEQYF.

This clone has just a few counts. The gene calls are TRBV11-3 and TRBJ2-7, with 10 bases fitting TRBD1. The V gene's germline CDR1 is SGHNT and CDR2 YENEEA. CDR3 length: 15 amino acids. V shed 4 bases, J shed 7 bases, and the junction held 10 bases outside the gene matches. CDR3 sequence: CASSSRDRGSGEQYF. CDR3 coding DNA: TGTGCCAGCAGCTCCCGGGACAGGGGTTCGGGAGAGCAGTACTTC.

The rearrangement uses TRBV11-1 and TRBJ2-5; TRBD2 might be the D (6 bases). Trimming cost V 0 bases and J 4 bases, with 12 bases left between them. The CDR3 is made up of 15 amino acids. The germline V gene encodes CDR1 SGHAT and CDR2 FQDESV (reference sequence). The CDR3 here is CASSLARLRGETQYF. CDR3 DNA: TGTGCCAGCAGCTTAGCGCGGCTGCGGGGAGAGACCCAGTACTTC.

This clone was recorded once. The V gene is TRBV7-2, the J gene TRBJ1-2; TRBD1 matches at 9 bases. V trimming: 1 base; J trimming: 5 bases; junction bases outside the gene matches: 5. The CDR3 extends over 15 amino acids. Germline V CDR1 and CDR2: SGHTA, FQGNSA. CDR3 amino acids: CASSLVIQGAYGYTF. DNA for the CDR3: TGTGCCAGCAGCTTAGTTATACAGGGGGCTTATGGCTACACCTTC.

The V call is TRBV6-5, the J call TRBJ1-1, with 8 bases that match TRBD1. The CDR3 contains 15 residues. Looked up from germline, CDR1 is MNHEY and CDR2 is SVGAGI. With V trimmed by 0 bases and J by 4 bases, 4 bases remained unmatched. The CDR3 protein is CASSYSGQGGTEAFF. DNA of the CDR3: TGTGCCAGCAGTTACTCCGGACAGGGTGGCACTGAAGCTTTCTTT.

The rearrangement links TRBV2 to TRBJ1-6, with 9 bases aligning to TRBD1. Germline values: CDR1 SNHLY, CDR2 FYNNEI. The CDR3 runs 15 residues. Germline trimming cut 7 bases from V and 6 bases from J; bases unmatched to any gene: 7. Here the CDR3 reads CASNLGQGSNSPLHF. The CDR3 DNA reads TGTGCCAGCAATCTCGGACAGGGGAGTAATTCACCCCTCCACTTT.

This rearrangement joins TRBV7-8 to TRBJ2-6, with 8 bases that match TRBD1. The CDR3 totals 19 residues. V lost 5 bases, J lost 2 bases, and 14 bases stayed unmatched. Per the germline V gene, CDR1 is SGHVS and CDR2 is FQNEAQ. The CDR3 DNA reads TGTGCCAGCAGCCCCACTTGGACAGGGCTTACGGCTGGGGCCAACGTCCTGACTTTC. Translated: CASSPTWTGLTAGANVLTF.

This chain uses TRBV7-3 with TRBJ2-7; D possibly corresponds to TRBD2 (5 bases). Trimming cost V 5 bases and J 3 bases, with 14 bases left between them. Germline lookup yields CDR1 SGHTA and CDR2 FQGTGA. This CDR3 region has 14 residues. The DNA for the CDR3 is TGTGCCAGCAGCCACGGGTCTGAGGGCTACGAGCAGTACTTC. As protein: CASSHGSEGYEQYF.

V is TRBV5-1 and J is TRBJ1-1, with 7 bases aligning to TRBD1. This CDR3 has 13 amino acids. The trim removed 4 bases at V and 8 bases at J, leaving 8 bases unmatched. Looked up from germline, CDR1 is SGHRS and CDR2 is YFSETQ. CDR3 nucleotide sequence: TGCGCCAGCAGCGCTCAGGGGGGCGCGGAAGCTTTCTTT. This translates into CASSAQGGAEAFF.

The chain recombines TRBV12-5 with TRBJ1-5; D uncertain. The V end lost 6 bases, the J end lost 0 bases, and 3 bases lay between the germline ends. CDR1 and CDR2 (germline): LGHNT, FRNRAP. This CDR3 is 12 amino acids long. CDR3 loop: CASGSSNQPQHF. In nucleotides, the CDR3 is TGTGCTAGTGGGAGTAGCAATCAGCCCCAGCATTTT.

This chain connects TRBV6-6 to TRBJ2-7; possibly TRBD1 for D (6 bases). Deletions cut 2 bases from V and 3 bases from J, with 11 bases between. Looked up from germline, CDR1 is MNHNY and CDR2 is SVGAGI (reference sequence). The CDR3 loop spans 14 amino acids. CDR3 residues: CASSYARDNYEQYF. The DNA of the CDR3 is TGTGCCAGCAGTTACGCCCGGGACAACTACGAGCAGTACTTC.

This clone was detected a few times. The chain has TRBV6-5 and TRBJ2-7, with a tentative D call TRBD2 (6 bases). The V end lost 5 bases, the J end lost 2 bases, and 10 bases lay between the germline ends. The CDR3 totals 13 residues. CDR1 is MNHEY and CDR2 is SVGAGI in the germline V gene. The CDR3 loop is CASSTSRTYEQYF. The CDR3 DNA reads as TGTGCCAGCAGTACTAGCCGAACCTACGAGCAGTACTTC.

This clone occurred once. J is TRBJ2-1 and V is TRBV29-1; the D gene is possibly TRBD1 (6 bases). The length of the CDR3 is 15 residues. Trimming shortened V by 7 bases and J by 6 bases, and 22 bases separated the two germline ends. The germline V gene encodes CDR1 SQVTM and CDR2 ANQGSEA. In DNA, the CDR3 is TGCAGCGCGAAGAACAGGGATAGGGGGACCAATGAGCAGTTCTTC. Protein sequence: CSAKNRDRGTNEQFF.

The rearrangement links TRBV4-3 to TRBJ1-2; TRBD1 might be the D (6 bases). The V end lost 0 bases, the J end lost 2 bases, and 7 bases lay between the germline ends. CDR3 length: 14 amino acids. CDR1 is LGHNA, CDR2 YSLEER, per germline. The CDR3 DNA is TGCGCCAGCAGCCAAGACACAGGGAACTATGGCTACACCTTC. Its protein is CASSQDTGNYGYTF.